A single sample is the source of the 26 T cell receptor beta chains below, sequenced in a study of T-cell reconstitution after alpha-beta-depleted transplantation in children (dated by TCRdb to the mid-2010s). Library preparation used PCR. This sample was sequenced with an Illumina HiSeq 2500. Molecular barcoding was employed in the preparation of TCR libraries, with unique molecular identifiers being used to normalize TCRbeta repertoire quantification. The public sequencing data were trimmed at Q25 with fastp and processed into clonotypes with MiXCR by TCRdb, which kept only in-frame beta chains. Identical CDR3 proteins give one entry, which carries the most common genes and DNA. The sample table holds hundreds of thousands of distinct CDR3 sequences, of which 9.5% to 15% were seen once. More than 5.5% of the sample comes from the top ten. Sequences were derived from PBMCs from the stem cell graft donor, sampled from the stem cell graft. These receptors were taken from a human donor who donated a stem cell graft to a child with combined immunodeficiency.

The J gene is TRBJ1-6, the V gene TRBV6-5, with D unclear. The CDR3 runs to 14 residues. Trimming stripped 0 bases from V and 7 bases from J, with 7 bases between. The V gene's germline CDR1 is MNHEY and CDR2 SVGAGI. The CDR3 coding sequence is TGTGCCAGCAGTTACTCTGCCACCAATTCACCCCTCCACTTT. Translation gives CASSYSATNSPLHF.

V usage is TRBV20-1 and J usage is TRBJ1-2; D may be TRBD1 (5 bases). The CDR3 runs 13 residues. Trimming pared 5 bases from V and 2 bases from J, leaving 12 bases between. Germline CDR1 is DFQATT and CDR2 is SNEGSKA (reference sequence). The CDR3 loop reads CSAAKQANYGYTF. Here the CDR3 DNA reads TGCAGTGCTGCCAAACAGGCAAACTATGGCTACACCTTC.

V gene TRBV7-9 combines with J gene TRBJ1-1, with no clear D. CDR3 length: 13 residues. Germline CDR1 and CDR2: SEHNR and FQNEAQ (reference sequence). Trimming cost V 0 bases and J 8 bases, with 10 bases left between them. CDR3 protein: CASSLAGEGEAFF. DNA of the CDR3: TGTGCCAGCAGCTTAGCTGGGGAGGGAGAAGCTTTCTTT.

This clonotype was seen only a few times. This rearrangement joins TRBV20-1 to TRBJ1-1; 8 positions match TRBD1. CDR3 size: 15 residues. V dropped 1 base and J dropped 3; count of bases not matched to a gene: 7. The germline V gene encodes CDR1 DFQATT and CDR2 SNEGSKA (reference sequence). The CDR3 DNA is TGCAGTGCTAGAGTTCAGACAGGGGCGGACACTGAAGCTTTCTTT. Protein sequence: CSARVQTGADTEAFF.

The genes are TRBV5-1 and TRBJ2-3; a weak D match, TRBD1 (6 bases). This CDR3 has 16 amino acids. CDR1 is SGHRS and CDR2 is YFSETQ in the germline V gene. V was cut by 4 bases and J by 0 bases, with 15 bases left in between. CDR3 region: CASSRGPQGSTDTQYF. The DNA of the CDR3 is TGCGCCAGCAGCAGGGGCCCTCAGGGGAGCACAGATACGCAGTATTTT.

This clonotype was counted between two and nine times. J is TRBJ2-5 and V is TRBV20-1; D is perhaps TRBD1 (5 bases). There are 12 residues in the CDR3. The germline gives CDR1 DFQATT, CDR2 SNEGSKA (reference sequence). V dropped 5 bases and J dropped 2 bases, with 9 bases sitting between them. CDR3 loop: CSAHRQQETQYF. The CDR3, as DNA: TGCAGTGCTCACCGACAGCAAGAGACCCAGTACTTC.

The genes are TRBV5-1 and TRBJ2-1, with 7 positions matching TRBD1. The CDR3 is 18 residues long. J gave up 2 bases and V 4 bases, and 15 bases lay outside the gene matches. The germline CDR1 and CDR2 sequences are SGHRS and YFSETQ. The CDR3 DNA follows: TGCGCCAGCAGCCCATACCGCCTGACAGGGAGCACCTACAATGAGCAGTTCTTC. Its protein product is CASSPYRLTGSTYNEQFF.

The CDR3 loop is CSVEGRRWGSYEQYF. CDR3 nucleotide sequence: TGCAGCGTTGAAGGTAGACGCTGGGGGTCCTACGAGCAGTACTTC. The rearrangement joins TRBV29-1 to TRBJ2-7, with D perhaps assigned TRBD1 or TRBD2 (5 bases each). Germline assignment: CDR1 SQVTM and CDR2 ANQGSEA. V gave up 1 base and J gave up 1 base, with 14 bases separating them. CDR3 size: 15 residues.

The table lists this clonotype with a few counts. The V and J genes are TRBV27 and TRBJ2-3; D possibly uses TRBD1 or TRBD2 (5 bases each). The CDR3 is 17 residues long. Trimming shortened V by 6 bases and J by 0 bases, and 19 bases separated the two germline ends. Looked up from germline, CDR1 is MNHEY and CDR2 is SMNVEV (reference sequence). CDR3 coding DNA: TGTGCCAGCAGGCCTCAATGGGACGCCTGGAGCACAGATACGCAGTATTTT. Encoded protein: CASRPQWDAWSTDTQYF.

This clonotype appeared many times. The chain's CDR3 is CASSFRTVYEQYF. CDR3 nucleotides: TGTGCCAGCAGCTTCAGGACAGTTTACGAGCAGTACTTC. This chain connects TRBV7-9 to TRBJ2-7; TRBD1 is a possible D gene (6 bases). Germline V CDR1 and CDR2: SEHNR, FQNEAQ (reference sequence). This CDR3 comprises 13 residues. Trimming stripped 3 bases from V and 4 bases from J, with 10 bases between.

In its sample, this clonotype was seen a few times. CDR3 sequence: CASSLDDRVDTQYF. The CDR3 DNA sequence: TGCGCCAGCAGCTTAGATGACAGGGTTGATACGCAGTATTTT. The chain links TRBV5-1 to TRBJ2-3; 7 nucleotides align to TRBD1. CDR3 length: 14 residues. Unmatched junction bases numbered 6, after V lost 2 bases and J lost 6 bases. From germline, CDR1 is SGHRS and CDR2 YFSETQ.

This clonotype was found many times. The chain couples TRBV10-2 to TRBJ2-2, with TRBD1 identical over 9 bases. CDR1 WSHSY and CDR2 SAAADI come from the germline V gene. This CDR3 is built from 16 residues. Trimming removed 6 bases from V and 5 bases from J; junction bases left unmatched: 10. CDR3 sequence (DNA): TGCGCCAGCAGGGAGGGGACAGGGCGGAGAACCGGGGAGCTGTTTTTT. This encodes CASREGTGRRTGELFF.

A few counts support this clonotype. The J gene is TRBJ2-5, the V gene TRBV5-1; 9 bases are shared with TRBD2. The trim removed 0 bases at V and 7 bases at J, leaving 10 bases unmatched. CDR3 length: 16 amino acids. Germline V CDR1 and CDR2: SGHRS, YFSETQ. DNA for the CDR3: TGCGCCAGCAGCTTGGCCTTAGCGGGAGAGGAGGTGACCCAGTACTTC. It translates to CASSLALAGEEVTQYF.

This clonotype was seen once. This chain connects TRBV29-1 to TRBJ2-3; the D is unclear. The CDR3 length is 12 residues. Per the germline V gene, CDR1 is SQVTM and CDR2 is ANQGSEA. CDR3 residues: CRVHTPPDTQYF. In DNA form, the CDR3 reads TGCAGGGTACATACCCCCCCAGATACGCAGTATTTT.

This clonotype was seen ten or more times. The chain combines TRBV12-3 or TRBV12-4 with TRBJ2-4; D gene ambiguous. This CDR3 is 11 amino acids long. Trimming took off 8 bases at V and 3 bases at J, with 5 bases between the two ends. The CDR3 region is CASVDKNIQYF. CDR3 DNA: TGTGCCAGCGTAGACAAAAACATTCAGTACTTC.

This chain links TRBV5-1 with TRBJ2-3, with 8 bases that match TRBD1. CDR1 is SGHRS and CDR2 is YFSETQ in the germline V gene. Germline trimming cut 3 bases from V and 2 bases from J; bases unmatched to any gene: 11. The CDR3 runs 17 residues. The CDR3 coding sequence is TGCGCCAGCAGCTCCGGACAGGGTGCCGTATCCACAGATACGCAGTATTTT. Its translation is CASSSGQGAVSTDTQYF.

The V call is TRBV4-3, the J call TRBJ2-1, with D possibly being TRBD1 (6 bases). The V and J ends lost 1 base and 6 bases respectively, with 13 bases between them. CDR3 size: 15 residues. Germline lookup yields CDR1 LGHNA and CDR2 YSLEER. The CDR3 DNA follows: TGCGCCAGCAGCCAAGCCCTCCTAGGGGGCAATGAGCAGTTCTTC. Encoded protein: CASSQALLGGNEQFF.

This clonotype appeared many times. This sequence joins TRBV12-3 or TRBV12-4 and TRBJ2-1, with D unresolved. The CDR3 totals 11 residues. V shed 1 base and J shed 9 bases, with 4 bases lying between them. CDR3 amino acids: CASSLGGEQFF. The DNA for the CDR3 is TGTGCCAGCAGTTTAGGGGGTGAGCAGTTCTTC.

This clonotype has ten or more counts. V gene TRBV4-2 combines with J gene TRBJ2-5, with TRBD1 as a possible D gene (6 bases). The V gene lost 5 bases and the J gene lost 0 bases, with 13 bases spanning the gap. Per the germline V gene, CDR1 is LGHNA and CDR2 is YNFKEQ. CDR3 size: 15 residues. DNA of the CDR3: TGTGCCAGCAGCGGGGGCCACGAGTACCAAGAGACCCAGTACTTC. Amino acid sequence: CASSGGHEYQETQYF.

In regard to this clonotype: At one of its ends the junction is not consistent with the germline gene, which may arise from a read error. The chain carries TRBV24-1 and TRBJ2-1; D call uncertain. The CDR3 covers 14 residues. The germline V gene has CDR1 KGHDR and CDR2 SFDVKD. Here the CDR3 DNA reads TGTGCCGCCAGTGATGCACGGCGATCTAATGAGCAGTTCTTC. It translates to CAASDARRSNEQFF.

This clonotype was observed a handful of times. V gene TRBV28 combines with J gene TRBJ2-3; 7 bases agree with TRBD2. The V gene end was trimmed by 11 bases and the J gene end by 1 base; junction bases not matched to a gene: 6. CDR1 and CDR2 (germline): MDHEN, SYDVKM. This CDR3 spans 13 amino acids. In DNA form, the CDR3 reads TGTGCCGTACGGGGGGAGGGCACAGATACGCAGTATTTT. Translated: CAVRGEGTDTQYF.

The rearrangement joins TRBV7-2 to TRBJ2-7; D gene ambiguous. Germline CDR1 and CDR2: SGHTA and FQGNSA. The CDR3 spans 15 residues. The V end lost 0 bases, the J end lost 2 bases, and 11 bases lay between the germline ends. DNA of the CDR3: TGTGCCAGCAGCTTAGCTGCGGAGCGCGCCTACGAGCAGTACTTC. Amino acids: CASSLAAERAYEQYF.

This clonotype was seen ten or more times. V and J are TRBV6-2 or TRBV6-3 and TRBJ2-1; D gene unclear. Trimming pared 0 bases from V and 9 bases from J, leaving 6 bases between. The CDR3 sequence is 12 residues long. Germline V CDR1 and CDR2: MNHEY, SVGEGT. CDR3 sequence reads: CASSYSMGEQFF. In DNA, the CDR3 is TGTGCCAGCAGTTACTCGATGGGTGAGCAGTTCTTC.

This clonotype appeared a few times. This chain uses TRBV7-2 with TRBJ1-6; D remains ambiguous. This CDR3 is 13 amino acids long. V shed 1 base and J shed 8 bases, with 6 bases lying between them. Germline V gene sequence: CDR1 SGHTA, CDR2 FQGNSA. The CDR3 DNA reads TGTGCCAGCAGCTTAGAAGAGTATTCACCCCTCCACTTT. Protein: CASSLEEYSPLHF.

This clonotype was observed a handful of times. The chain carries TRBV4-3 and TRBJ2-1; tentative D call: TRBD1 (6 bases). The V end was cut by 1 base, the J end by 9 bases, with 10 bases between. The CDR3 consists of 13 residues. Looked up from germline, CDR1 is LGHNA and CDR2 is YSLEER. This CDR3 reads CASSQGTEGEQFF. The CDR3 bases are TGCGCCAGCAGCCAAGGGACAGAGGGTGAGCAGTTCTTC.

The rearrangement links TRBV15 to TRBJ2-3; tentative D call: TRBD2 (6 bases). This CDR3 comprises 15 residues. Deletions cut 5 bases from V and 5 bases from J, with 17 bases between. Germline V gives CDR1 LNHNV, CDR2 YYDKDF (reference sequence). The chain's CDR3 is CATSPGGEAQDTQYF. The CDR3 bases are TGTGCCACCAGCCCCGGGGGAGAGGCGCAAGATACGCAGTATTTT. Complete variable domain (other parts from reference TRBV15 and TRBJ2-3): DAMVIQNPRYQVTQFGKPVTLSCSQTLNHNVMYWYQQKSSQAPKLLFHYYDKDFNNEADTPDNFQSRRPNTSFCFLDIRSPGLGDTAMYLCATSPGGEAQDTQYFGPGTRLTVL.